One sample yielded the 2 T cell receptor beta chains listed below, sequenced in a study of preoperative IRX-2 immunotherapy in early breast cancer. Treatment reported: preoperative locoregional IRX-2 cytokine immunotherapy. Produced via immunoSEQ multiplex PCR; TCRdb's table is partial and in-frame only. The repertoire consists of fewer than 70,000 clones, with around 94% occurring once and the leading ten covering around 1.5%. The sample was collected from a patient treated with IRX-2 immunotherapy. These receptors were obtained from a human donor with breast cancer.

The rearrangement uses TRBV28 and TRBJ2-2; D may correspond to TRBD1 or TRBD2 (6 bases each). The CDR3 runs to 15 residues. V lost 4 bases and J lost 5, with 14 bases in between. The germline V gene has CDR1 MDHEN and CDR2 SYDVKM. The CDR3 DNA sequence: TGTGCCAGCAGTTCCACAGGAGGGGGAACCGGGGAGCTGTTTTTT. As protein: CASSSTGGGTGELFF.

The genes are TRBV6-4 and TRBJ1-1; D may be TRBD1 (6 bases). The CDR3 loop spans 13 amino acids. Trimming cost V 5 bases and J 1 base, with 8 bases left between them. Germline CDR1 and CDR2: MRHNA and SNTAGT. The CDR3 sequence is CASSLQGNTEAFF. The CDR3 DNA reads as TGTGCCAGCAGTTTACAGGGGAACACTGAAGCTTTCTTT.